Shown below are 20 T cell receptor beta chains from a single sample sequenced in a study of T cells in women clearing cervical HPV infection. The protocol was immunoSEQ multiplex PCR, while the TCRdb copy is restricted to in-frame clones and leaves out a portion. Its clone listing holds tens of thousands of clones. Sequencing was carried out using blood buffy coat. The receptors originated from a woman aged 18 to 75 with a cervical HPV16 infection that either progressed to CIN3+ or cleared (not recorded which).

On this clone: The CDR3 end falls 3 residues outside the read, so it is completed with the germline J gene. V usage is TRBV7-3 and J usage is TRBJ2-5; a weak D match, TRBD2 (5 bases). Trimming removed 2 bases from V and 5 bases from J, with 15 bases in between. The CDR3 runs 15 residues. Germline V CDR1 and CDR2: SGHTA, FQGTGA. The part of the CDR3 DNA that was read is TGTGCCAGCAGCTTAGGTCGCGCTAGCCTGGAGACC. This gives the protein CASSLGRASLET. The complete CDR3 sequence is CASSLGRASLETQYF. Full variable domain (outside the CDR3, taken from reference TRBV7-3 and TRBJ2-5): GAGVSQTPSNKVTEKGKYVELRCDPISGHTALYWYRQSLGQGPEFLIYFQGTGAADDSGLPNDRFFAVRPEGSVSTLKIQRTERGDSAVYLCASSLGRASLETQYFGPGTRLLVL.

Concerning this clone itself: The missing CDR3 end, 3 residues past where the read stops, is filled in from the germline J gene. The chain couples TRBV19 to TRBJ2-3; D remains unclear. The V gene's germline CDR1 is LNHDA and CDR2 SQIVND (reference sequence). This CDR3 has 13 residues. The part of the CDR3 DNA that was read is TGTGCCAGTAGTGGTGAACAACAAGAGACG. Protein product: CASSGEQQET. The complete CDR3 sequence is CASSGEQQETQYF. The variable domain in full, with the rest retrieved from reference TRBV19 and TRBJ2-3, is DGGITQSPKYLFRKEGQNVTLSCEQNLNHDAMYWYRQDPGQGLRLIYYSQIVNDFQKGDIAEGYSVSREKKESFPLTVTSAQKNPTAFYLCASSGEQQETQYFGPGTRLTVL.

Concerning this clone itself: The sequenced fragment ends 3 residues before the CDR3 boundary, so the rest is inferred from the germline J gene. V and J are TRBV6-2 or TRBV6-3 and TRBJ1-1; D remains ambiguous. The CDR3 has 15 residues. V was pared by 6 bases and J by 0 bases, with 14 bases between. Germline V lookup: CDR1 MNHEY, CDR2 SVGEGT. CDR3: CASSPLSSMNTEAFF. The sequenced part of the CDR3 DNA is TGTGCCAGCAGCCCCCTTTCTAGTATGAACACTGAA.

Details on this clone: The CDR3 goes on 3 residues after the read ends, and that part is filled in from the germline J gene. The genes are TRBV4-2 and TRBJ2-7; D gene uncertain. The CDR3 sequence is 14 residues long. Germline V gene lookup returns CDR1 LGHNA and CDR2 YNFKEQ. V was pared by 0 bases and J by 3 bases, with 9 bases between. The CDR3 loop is CASSQDVVDYEQYF. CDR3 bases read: TGTGCCAGCAGCCAAGATGTAGTAGACTACGAG.

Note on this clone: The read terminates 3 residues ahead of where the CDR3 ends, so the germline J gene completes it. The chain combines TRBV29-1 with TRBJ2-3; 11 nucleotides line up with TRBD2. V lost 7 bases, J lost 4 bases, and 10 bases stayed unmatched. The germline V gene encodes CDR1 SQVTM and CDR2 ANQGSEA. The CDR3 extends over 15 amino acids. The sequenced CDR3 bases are TGCAGCGCTACTCTTAGCGGGAGGGGCTCAGATACG. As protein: CSATLSGRGSDT. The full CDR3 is CSATLSGRGSDTQYF.

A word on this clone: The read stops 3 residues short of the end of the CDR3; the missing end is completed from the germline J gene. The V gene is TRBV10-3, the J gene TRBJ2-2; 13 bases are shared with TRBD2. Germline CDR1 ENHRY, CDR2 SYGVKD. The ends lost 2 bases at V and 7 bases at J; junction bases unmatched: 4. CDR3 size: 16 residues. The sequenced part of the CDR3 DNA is TGTGCCATCAGTGAGACTAGCGGGAGGGCCGTCGGGGAG. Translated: CAISETSGRAVGE. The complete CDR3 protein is CAISETSGRAVGELFF.

Here the CDR3 reads CASSPPLAGVGETQYF. The DNA read from the CDR3 is TGTGCCAGCTCACCACCGTTAGCGGGAGTAGGAGAGACG. The chain recombines TRBV18 with TRBJ2-3; 9 positions agree with TRBD2. The read comes to an end 3 residues before the CDR3 does, leaving the germline J gene to fill in the end. CDR3 length: 16 amino acids. Per the germline V gene, CDR1 is KGHSH and CDR2 is LQKENI.

The part of the CDR3 DNA that was read is TGTGCCAGCAGCTGGGACAGAGTTAATTCACCA. It codes for CASSWDRVNSP. The whole CDR3 region reads CASSWDRVNSPLFF. This chain links TRBV5-4 with TRBJ1-4, with TRBD1 matching over 7 bases. The CDR3 end is not reached by the read, which stops 3 residues before it; the germline J gene fills it in. CDR1 and CDR2 (germline): SGHNT, YYREEE (reference sequence). The CDR3 totals 14 residues.

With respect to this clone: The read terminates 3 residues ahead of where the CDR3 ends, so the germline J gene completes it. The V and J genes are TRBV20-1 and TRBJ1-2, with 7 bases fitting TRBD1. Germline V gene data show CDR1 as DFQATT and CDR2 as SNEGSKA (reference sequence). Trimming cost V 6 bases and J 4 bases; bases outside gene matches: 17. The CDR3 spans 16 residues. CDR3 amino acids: CSATGQVESQGYGYTF. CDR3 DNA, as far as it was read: TGCAGTGCCACCGGACAGGTGGAATCCCAGGGCTATGGC.

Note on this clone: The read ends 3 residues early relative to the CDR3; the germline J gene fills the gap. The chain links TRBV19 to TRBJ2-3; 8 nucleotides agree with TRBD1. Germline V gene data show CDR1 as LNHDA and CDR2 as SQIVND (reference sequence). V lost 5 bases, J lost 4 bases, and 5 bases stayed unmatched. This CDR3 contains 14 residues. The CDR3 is CASSLRQGSDTQYF. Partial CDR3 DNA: TGTGCCAGTAGTCTGAGACAGGGGTCAGATACG.

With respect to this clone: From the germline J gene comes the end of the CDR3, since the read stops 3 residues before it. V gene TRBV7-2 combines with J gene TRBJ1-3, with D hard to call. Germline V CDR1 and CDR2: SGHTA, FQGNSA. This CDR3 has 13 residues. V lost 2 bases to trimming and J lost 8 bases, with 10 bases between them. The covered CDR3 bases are TGTGCCAGCAGCTTAAGAGGGTCAGACACC. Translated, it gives CASSLRGSDT. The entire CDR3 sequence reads CASSLRGSDTIYF. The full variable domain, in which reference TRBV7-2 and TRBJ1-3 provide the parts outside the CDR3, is GAGVSQSPSNKVTEKGKDVELRCDPISGHTALYWYRQSLGQGLEFLIYFQGNSAPDKSGLPSDRFSAERTGGSVSTLTIQRTQQEDSAVYLCASSLRGSDTIYFGEGSWLTVV.

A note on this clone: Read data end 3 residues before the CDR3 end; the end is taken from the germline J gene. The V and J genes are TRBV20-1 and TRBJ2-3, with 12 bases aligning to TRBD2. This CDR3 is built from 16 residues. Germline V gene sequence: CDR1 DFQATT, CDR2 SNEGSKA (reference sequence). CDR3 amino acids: CSANEGLAGFQETQYF. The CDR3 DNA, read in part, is TGCAGTGCTAACGAGGGACTAGCGGGCTTTCAAGAGACG.

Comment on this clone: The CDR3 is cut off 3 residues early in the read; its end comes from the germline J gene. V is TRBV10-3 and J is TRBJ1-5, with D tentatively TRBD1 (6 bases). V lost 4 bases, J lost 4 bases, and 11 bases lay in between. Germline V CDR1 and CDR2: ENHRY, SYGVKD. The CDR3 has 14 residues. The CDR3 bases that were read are TGTGCCATCAGTGGACAGGCCGAGAATCAGCCC. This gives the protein CAISGQAENQP. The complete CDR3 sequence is CAISGQAENQPQHF.

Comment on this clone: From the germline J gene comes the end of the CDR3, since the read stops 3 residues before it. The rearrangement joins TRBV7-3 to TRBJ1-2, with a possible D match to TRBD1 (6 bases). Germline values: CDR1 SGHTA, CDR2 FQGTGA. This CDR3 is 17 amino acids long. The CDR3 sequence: CASSLGGPSSGTDTYTF. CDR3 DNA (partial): TGTGCCAGCAGCTTAGGGGGCCCCTCCAGCGGAACAGATACC.

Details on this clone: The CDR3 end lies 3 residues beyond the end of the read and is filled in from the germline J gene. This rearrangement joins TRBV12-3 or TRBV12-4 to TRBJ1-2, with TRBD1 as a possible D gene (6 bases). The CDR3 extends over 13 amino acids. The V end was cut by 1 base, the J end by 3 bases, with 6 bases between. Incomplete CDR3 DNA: TGTGCCAGCAGTTTAGGACAGGACTATGGC. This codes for CASSLGQDYG. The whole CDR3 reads CASSLGQDYGYTF.

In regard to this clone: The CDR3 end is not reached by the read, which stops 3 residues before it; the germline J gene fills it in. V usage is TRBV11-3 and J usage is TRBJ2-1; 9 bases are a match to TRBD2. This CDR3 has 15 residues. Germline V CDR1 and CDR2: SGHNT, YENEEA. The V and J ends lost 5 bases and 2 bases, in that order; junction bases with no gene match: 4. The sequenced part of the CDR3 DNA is TGTGCCAGCAGCCACAGACTAGCGGCCTACAATGAG. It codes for CASSHRLAAYNE. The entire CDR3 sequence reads CASSHRLAAYNEQFF.

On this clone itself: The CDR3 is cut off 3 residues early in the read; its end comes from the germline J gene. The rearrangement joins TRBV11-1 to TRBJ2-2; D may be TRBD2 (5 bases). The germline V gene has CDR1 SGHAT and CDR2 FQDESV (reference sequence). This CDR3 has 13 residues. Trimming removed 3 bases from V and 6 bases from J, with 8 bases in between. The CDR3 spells CASSFRGPGELFF. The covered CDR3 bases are TGTGCCAGCAGCTTCCGAGGGCCCGGGGAG.

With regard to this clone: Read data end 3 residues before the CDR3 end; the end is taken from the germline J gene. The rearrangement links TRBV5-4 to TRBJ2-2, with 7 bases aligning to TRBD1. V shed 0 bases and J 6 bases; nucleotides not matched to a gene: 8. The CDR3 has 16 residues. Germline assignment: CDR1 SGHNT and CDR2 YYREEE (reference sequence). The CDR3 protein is CASSLGGGARAGELFF. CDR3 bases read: TGTGCCAGCAGCTTGGGAGGGGGCGCAAGGGCCGGGGAG.

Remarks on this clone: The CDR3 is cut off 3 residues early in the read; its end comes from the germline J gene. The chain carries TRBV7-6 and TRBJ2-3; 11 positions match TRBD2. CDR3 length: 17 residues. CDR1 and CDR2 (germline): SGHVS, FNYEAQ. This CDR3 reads CASSLGSSGRIGETQYF. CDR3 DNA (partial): TGTGCCAGCAGCTTAGGCTCTAGCGGGAGGATTGGGGAGACG.

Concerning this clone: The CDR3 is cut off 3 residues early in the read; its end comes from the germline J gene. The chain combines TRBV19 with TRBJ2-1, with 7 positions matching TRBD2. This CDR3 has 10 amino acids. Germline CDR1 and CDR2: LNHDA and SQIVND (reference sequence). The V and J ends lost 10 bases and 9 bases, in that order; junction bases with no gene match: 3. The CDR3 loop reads CATGGFEQFF. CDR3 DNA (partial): TGTGCCACGGGGGGATTTGAG. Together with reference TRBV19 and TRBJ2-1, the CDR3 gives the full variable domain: DGGITQSPKYLFRKEGQNVTLSCEQNLNHDAMYWYRQDPGQGLRLIYYSQIVNDFQKGDIAEGYSVSREKKESFPLTVTSAQKNPTAFYLCATGGFEQFFGPGTRLTVL.